This T cell receptor (beta chain) was retrieved from a study of T cell changes during pregnancy in multiple sclerosis. Method: immunoSEQ multiplex PCR; TCRdb's copy keeps in-frame clones and lacks some. The sample lists around 32,000 clones; roughly 89% were seen once. The length of the CDR3 is 13 residues. In germline, CDR1 is GTSNPN, CDR2 SVGIG (reference sequence). V lost 0 bases and J 5 bases, leaving 10 bases between the germline ends. This TCR came from a female donor in good health, enrolled as a control in a pregnancy study. The rearrangement links TRBV30 to TRBJ1-2; TRBD1 might be the D (5 bases). The sequenced sample was CD8+ T cells from peripheral blood mononuclear cells, obtained in the second trimester of pregnancy. In DNA, the CDR3 is TGTGCCTGGAGTGTAGACAGTTCTTATGGCTACACCTTC. This codes for CAWSVDSSYGYTF.